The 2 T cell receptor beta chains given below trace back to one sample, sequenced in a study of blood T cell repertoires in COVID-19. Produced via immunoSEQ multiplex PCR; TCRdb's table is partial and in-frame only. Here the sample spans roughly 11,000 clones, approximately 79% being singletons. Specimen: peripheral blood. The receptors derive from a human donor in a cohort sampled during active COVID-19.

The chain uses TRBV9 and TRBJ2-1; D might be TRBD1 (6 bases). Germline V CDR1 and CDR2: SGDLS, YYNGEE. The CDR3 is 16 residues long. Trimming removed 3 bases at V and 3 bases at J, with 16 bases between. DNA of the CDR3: TGTGCCAGCAGCGCGTCCGGACAGACTAACTACAATGAGCAGTTCTTC. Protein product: CASSASGQTNYNEQFF.

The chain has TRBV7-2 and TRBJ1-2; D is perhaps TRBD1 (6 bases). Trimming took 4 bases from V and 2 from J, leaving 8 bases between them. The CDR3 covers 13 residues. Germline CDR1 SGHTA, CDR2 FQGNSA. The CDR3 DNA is TGTGCCAGCAGCTACGACAGGAACTATGGCTACACCTTC. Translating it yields CASSYDRNYGYTF. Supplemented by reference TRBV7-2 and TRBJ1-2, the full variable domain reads GAGVSQSPSNKVTEKGKDVELRCDPISGHTALYWYRQSLGQGLEFLIYFQGNSAPDKSGLPSDRFSAERTGGSVSTLTIQRTQQEDSAVYLCASSYDRNYGYTFGSGTRLTVV.